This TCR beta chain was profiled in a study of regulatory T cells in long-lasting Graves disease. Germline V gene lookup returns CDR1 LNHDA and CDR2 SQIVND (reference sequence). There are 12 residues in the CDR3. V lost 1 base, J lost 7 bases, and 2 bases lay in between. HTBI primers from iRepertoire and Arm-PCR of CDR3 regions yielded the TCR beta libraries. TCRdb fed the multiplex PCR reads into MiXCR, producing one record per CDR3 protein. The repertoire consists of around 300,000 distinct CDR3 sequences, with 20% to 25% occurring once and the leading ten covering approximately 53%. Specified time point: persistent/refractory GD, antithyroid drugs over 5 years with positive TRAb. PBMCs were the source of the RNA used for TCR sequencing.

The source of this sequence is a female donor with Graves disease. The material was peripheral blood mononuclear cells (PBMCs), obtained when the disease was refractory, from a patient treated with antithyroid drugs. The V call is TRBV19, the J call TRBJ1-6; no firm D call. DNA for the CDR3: TGTGCCAGTAGTATAGCGAATTCACCCCTCCACTTT. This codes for CASSIANSPLHF.